This TCR beta chain was sequenced for a study of cytomegalovirus exposure and HLA in healthy donors. Looking at the study overall: The study placed around 85% of its approximately 360 genotyped donors in the Caucasian-associated ancestry cluster.

Vbeta (60) and Jbeta (13) primers were used in the PCR. Libraries were prepared by immunoSEQ multiplex PCR; TCRdb keeps only in-frame clonotypes and omits some of them. In the table there are around 150,000 clones, roughly 80% of which are singletons. Per the germline V gene, CDR1 is LGHNA and CDR2 is YNFKEQ. After removal of 2 bases from V and 8 bases from J, the junction contained 6 bases not matched to a gene. This CDR3 has 15 residues. Sequenced sample: PBMCs. The clonotype comes from a man aged 45-65 years in good health and CMV-seropositive. This sequence joins TRBV4-2 and TRBJ1-6, with 7 nucleotides matching TRBD1. This CDR3 reads CASSQRQGPYSPLHF. The CDR3 coding sequence is TGTGCCAGCAGCCAACGACAGGGCCCTTATTCACCCCTCCACTTT.